This TCR beta chain was sequenced for a study of PD-1 blockade in classical Hodgkin lymphoma. Trimming stripped 9 bases from V and 5 bases from J, with 11 bases between. There are 12 residues in the CDR3. Germline CDR1 ENHRY, CDR2 SYGVKD. Findings and caveats of the study: It was CD4+ TCR diversity, not CD8+, that rose significantly by C4D1. The drivers behind the repertoire differences, possibly disease activity or prior therapy, remain undefined.

In every patient, relapse followed autologous stem cell transplantation, while exposure to brentuximab vedotin differed. The study purified CD4+ T cells from thawed PBMCs using magnetic negative selection. A note on this clone: Its specificity is unknown.

Sequencing was performed with immunoSEQ multiplex PCR; in TCRdb, only in-frame clones are kept and a portion is missing. This table has tens of thousands of clones, 84% appearing once. This rearrangement joins TRBV10-3 to TRBJ1-5; D may be TRBD1 (5 bases). The sequence was obtained from a human donor with classical Hodgkin lymphoma. The source material was CD4+ T cells from blood, sampled at baseline. DNA for the CDR3: TGTGCCATTGGCAGGGCGGATCAGCCCCAGCATTTT. It specifies CAIGRADQPQHF.